These 27 T cell receptor beta chains share one sample of origin, sequenced in a study of cytomegalovirus exposure and HLA in healthy donors. The PCR made use of 60 Vbeta and 13 Jbeta primers. TCRdb keeps only in-frame clones here, not all; method: immunoSEQ multiplex PCR. The data hold 97,000 or so clones, with around 68% observed a single time. The specimen was PBMCs. Receptors were obtained from a middle-aged man in good health and CMV-seronegative.

This clone showed up just once. The chain is built from TRBV27 and TRBJ1-1; D gene ambiguous. This CDR3 is 13 amino acids long. The germline V gene encodes CDR1 MNHEY and CDR2 SMNVEV (reference sequence). Between the trimmed V and J ends, which lost 2 bases and 4 bases, there was a span of 8 bases. CDR3 in DNA: TGTGCCAGCAGTTTACGGTTGTTCACTGAAGCTTTCTTT. This encodes CASSLRLFTEAFF.

The chain uses TRBV6-1 and TRBJ1-5, with D perhaps matching TRBD1 (5 bases). The germline gives CDR1 MNHNS, CDR2 SASEGT. V lost 5 bases and J 4 bases, leaving 12 bases between the germline ends. CDR3 length equals 14 residues. This CDR3 is CASSSTGGNQPQHF. The CDR3 coding sequence is TGTGCCAGCAGTTCCACGGGGGGGAATCAGCCCCAGCATTTT.

This chain links TRBV7-9 with TRBJ1-5; D gene ambiguous. Germline CDR1 and CDR2: SEHNR and FQNEAQ (reference sequence). Trimming stripped 5 bases from V and 5 bases from J, with 25 bases between. The CDR3 runs 18 residues. In DNA form, the CDR3 reads TGTGCCAGCAGCCCCGGCCCCGGCAGAAAACGGGAGTATCAGCCCCAGCATTTT. Translating it yields CASSPGPGRKREYQPQHF.

This CDR3 is CASSLRGAHEQYF. The CDR3 DNA follows: TGTGCCAGCAGTTTACGGGGGGCACACGAGCAGTACTTC. This chain uses TRBV27 with TRBJ2-7, with D possibly matching TRBD2 (7 bases). This CDR3 region has 13 residues. V lost 2 bases, J lost 5 bases, and 10 bases lay in between. Germline V gives CDR1 MNHEY, CDR2 SMNVEV (reference sequence).

The chain has TRBV12-5 and TRBJ2-1; D remains unclear. V gave up 7 bases and J gave up 2 bases, with 3 bases separating them. The CDR3 has 11 residues. Germline assignment: CDR1 LGHNT and CDR2 FRNRAP. CDR3 region: CASATYNEQFF. The CDR3 DNA reads as TGTGCTAGTGCCACCTACAATGAGCAGTTCTTC.

V and J are TRBV27 and TRBJ2-3; TRBD1 agrees at 9 bases. Germline-derived CDR1 and CDR2 are MNHEY and SMNVEV (reference sequence). The CDR3 is 15 amino acids. Trimming at V came to 3 bases and at J to 1 base, leaving 2 bases not matched to a gene. The DNA for the CDR3 is TGTGCCAGCAGTTTCAGGACAGGGGGCACAGATACGCAGTATTTT. This sequence encodes CASSFRTGGTDTQYF.

The J gene is TRBJ2-5, the V gene TRBV6-6; TRBD1 aligns across 8 bases. The CDR3 contains 15 residues. From germline, CDR1 is MNHNY and CDR2 SVGAGI (reference sequence). V dropped 0 bases and J dropped 0; count of bases not matched to a gene: 0. The CDR3 DNA is TGTGCCAGCAGTTACTCGGACAGGGACCAAGAGACCCAGTACTTC. It translates to CASSYSDRDQETQYF.

The V and J genes are TRBV4-2 and TRBJ1-2; TRBD1 is a possible D gene (6 bases). This CDR3 comprises 15 residues. Between the trimmed V and J ends, which lost 0 bases and 7 bases, there was a span of 15 bases. Per germline, CDR1 LGHNA and CDR2 YNFKEQ. The CDR3 loop is CASSQDRRGAGGYTF. The CDR3, as DNA: TGTGCCAGCAGCCAAGATCGGCGGGGGGCCGGTGGCTACACCTTC.

The V call is TRBV18, the J call TRBJ2-7; D is uncertain. The CDR3 consists of 14 residues. The germline gives CDR1 KGHSH, CDR2 LQKENI. V lost 2 bases and J 7 bases, leaving 15 bases between the germline ends. Written as DNA, the CDR3 is TGTGCCAGCTCACCAGATGACACTTCGTCTGAGCAGTACTTC. Amino acid sequence: CASSPDDTSSEQYF.

This clone was observed a few times. This rearrangement joins TRBV29-1 to TRBJ1-1, with 7 bases fitting TRBD1. V was clipped by 1 base and J by 4 bases; unmatched bases: 3. CDR3 length: 13 residues. The germline CDR1 and CDR2 sequences are SQVTM and ANQGSEA. This CDR3 is CSVEGQGSTEAFF. CDR3 coding DNA: TGCAGCGTTGAAGGACAGGGTAGCACTGAAGCTTTCTTT.

This clone came up a few times. The CDR3 bases are TGTGCCAGCAGTCCAGGGACTAGCGGGAGCACAGATACGCAGTATTTT. Translation: CASSPGTSGSTDTQYF. The chain carries TRBV27 and TRBJ2-3; 12 bases agree with TRBD2. The CDR3 has 16 amino acids. Trimming took 5 bases from V and 0 from J; bases not matched to a gene: 3. In germline, CDR1 is MNHEY, CDR2 SMNVEV (reference sequence).

The genes are TRBV5-1 and TRBJ2-3; a weak D match, TRBD1 (6 bases). CDR3 size: 14 residues. CDR1 is SGHRS, CDR2 YFSETQ, per germline. Between the trimmed V and J ends, which lost 3 bases and 3 bases, there was a span of 11 bases. The CDR3 sequence: CASSYLQGTDTQYF. DNA for the CDR3: TGCGCCAGCAGCTACTTACAGGGAACAGATACGCAGTATTTT.

The CDR3 is CASSVVGQGNEKLFF. CDR3 DNA sequence: TGTGCCAGCAGCGTCGTGGGGCAGGGAAATGAAAAACTGTTTTTT. This chain connects TRBV5-3 to TRBJ1-4, with D possibly matching TRBD1 (5 bases). TRBV5-3 is recorded as an ORF, its role being uncertain. The CDR3 consists of 15 residues. V was clipped by 8 bases and J by 5 bases, with 19 bases between them.

J is TRBJ2-7 and V is TRBV30; 10 nucleotides line up with TRBD2. The CDR3 has 14 residues. With V trimmed by 1 base and J by 5 bases, 5 bases remained unmatched. Germline V gene sequence: CDR1 GTSNPN, CDR2 SVGIG (reference sequence). DNA for the CDR3: TGTGCCTGGAGTGACGGAGCGGGAGGGGACGAGCAGTACTTC. Protein sequence: CAWSDGAGGDEQYF.

This clone is a singleton in its sample. The rearrangement joins TRBV18 to TRBJ1-3; 9 bases are shared with TRBD1. V lost 0 bases to trimming and J lost 4 bases; unmatched junction nucleotides: 7. Germline V gene lookup returns CDR1 KGHSH and CDR2 LQKENI. CDR3 length: 17 amino acids. The CDR3 coding sequence is TGTGCCAGCTCACCACCGTACAGGGGGCGCTTCGGAAACACCATATATTTT. Translation: CASSPPYRGRFGNTIYF.

This chain joins TRBV27 and TRBJ2-3, with 8 positions matching TRBD1. This CDR3 is 16 amino acids long. CDR1 is MNHEY, CDR2 SMNVEV, per germline (reference sequence). V shed 5 bases and J 1 base; nucleotides not matched to a gene: 8. The CDR3 region is CASSPRGQVGTDTQYF. DNA of the CDR3: TGTGCCAGCAGTCCGCGGGGACAGGTTGGCACAGATACGCAGTATTTT.

J is TRBJ2-5 and V is TRBV28, with D possibly matching TRBD1 (5 bases). The V gene lost 1 base and the J gene lost 5 bases, with 17 bases spanning the gap. This CDR3 comprises 16 residues. From germline, CDR1 is MDHEN and CDR2 SYDVKM. The CDR3 is CASSLLGQGSRETQYF. The CDR3 nucleotides are TGTGCCAGCAGTTTATTGGGCCAGGGTAGTCGGGAGACCCAGTACTTC.

The V gene is TRBV27, the J gene TRBJ1-2; D not certain. V lost 5 bases and J 8 bases, leaving 18 bases between the germline ends. The length of the CDR3 is 14 residues. Germline loops: CDR1 MNHEY, CDR2 SMNVEV (reference sequence). CDR3 residues: CASSPSYGDPGYTF. Written as DNA, the CDR3 is TGTGCCAGCAGTCCCTCTTACGGGGATCCAGGCTACACCTTC.

This CDR3 is CATSSLWTGVLTEAFF. The CDR3 DNA reads as TGTGCCACCAGCAGTTTATGGACAGGGGTTTTGACTGAAGCTTTCTTT. The chain links TRBV15 to TRBJ1-1; 9 bases match TRBD1. V was clipped by 3 bases and J by 5 bases; unmatched bases: 10. In germline, CDR1 is LNHNV, CDR2 YYDKDF (reference sequence). The CDR3 is 16 amino acids.

DNA for the CDR3: TGTGCCAGTAGTATTCTAGCGGGGAACCTTAATGAGCAGTTCTTC. This encodes CASSILAGNLNEQFF. This rearrangement joins TRBV19 to TRBJ2-1, with 9 bases identical to TRBD2. V was clipped by 3 bases and J by 7 bases; unmatched bases: 7. Germline loops: CDR1 LNHDA, CDR2 SQIVND (reference sequence). The CDR3 has 15 residues.

This clone appeared a few times. The chain couples TRBV5-1 to TRBJ2-7; D perhaps matches TRBD2 (5 bases). V dropped 7 bases and J dropped 5 bases, with 19 bases sitting between them. CDR1 SGHRS and CDR2 YFSETQ come from the germline V gene. The CDR3 contains 14 residues. The chain's CDR3 is CASARGQVGHEQYF. The CDR3 nucleotides are TGCGCCAGCGCTCGCGGGCAGGTAGGCCACGAGCAGTACTTC.

This clone was counted only a few times. V is TRBV29-1 and J is TRBJ2-4, with TRBD1 as a possible D gene (5 bases). Germline assignment: CDR1 SQVTM and CDR2 ANQGSEA. CDR3 length equals 13 residues. Trimming took off 4 bases at V and 7 bases at J, with 14 bases between the two ends. CDR3 sequence (DNA): TGCAGCGTTGTCCGTACAGGAGCCAACATTCAGTACTTC. It codes for CSVVRTGANIQYF. The full variable domain, completed using reference TRBV29-1 and TRBJ2-4, is SAVISQKPSRDICQRGTSLTIQCQVDSQVTMMFWYRQQPGQSLTLIATANQGSEATYESGFVIDKFPISRPNLTFSTLTVSNMSPEDSSIYLCSVVRTGANIQYFGAGTRLSVL.

The V call is TRBV7-2, the J call TRBJ2-7, with 11 bases that match TRBD1. CDR1 and CDR2 from the germline V gene are SGHTA and FQGNSA. Trimming removed 5 bases from V and 3 bases from J; junction bases left unmatched: 6. This CDR3 is built from 15 residues. The CDR3 is CASSLGTGGGYEQYF. The CDR3 DNA reads as TGTGCCAGCAGCCTAGGGACAGGGGGAGGCTACGAGCAGTACTTC.

The rearrangement uses TRBV6-5 and TRBJ2-7; 7 bases agree with TRBD2. This CDR3 has 14 amino acids. Trimming cost V 7 bases and J 4 bases; bases outside gene matches: 10. Germline assignment: CDR1 MNHEY and CDR2 SVGAGI. The CDR3: CASIPAGRQYEQYF. The CDR3 nucleotides read TGTGCCAGCATCCCAGCGGGGAGGCAATACGAGCAGTACTTC.

This clone showed up just once. V gene TRBV4-2 combines with J gene TRBJ2-5; 7 bases line up with TRBD2. With the DNA end fitting TRBJ2-7 better, the J assignment may be wrong. This CDR3 is 16 amino acids long. Looked up from germline, CDR1 is LGHNA and CDR2 is YNFKEQ. DNA of the CDR3: TGTGCCAGCAGCCCTCTAATCCGGGACTACTCCTACGAGCAGTACTTC. Its protein product is CASSPLIRDYSYEQYF.

This chain joins TRBV7-9 and TRBJ2-7; D unresolved. This CDR3 is 13 amino acids long. Germline CDR1 and CDR2: SEHNR and FQNEAQ (reference sequence). V shed 1 base and J shed 3 bases, with 7 bases lying between them. Written as DNA, the CDR3 is TGTGCCAGCAGCTTAGGGCCCGTCTACGAGCAGTACTTC. This gives the protein CASSLGPVYEQYF.

The sample holds one count of this clone. This rearrangement joins TRBV4-1 to TRBJ1-1; TRBD1 is a possible D gene (5 bases). The CDR3 extends over 16 amino acids. V lost 3 bases and J 5 bases, leaving 19 bases between the germline ends. CDR1 is MGHRA, CDR2 YSYEKL, per germline. The CDR3 nucleotides are TGCGCCAGCAGCCAGGTCGGGCAAAAAAAGGGGACTGAAGCTTTCTTT. Protein sequence: CASSQVGQKKGTEAFF.